One sample yielded the 23 T cell receptor beta chains listed below, sequenced in a study of T cells after yellow fever vaccination (dated by TCRdb to between 2019 and 2020). The sample's treatment or condition, from its label and the paper: live attenuated yellow fever vaccine strain. Receptors were amplified or captured by 5' RACE. TCRdb lists the instrument as Illumina HiSeq 2500. The raw public reads went through TCRdb reprocessing: fastp at Q25, MiXCR clone calling, in-frame beta chains kept. One record per CDR3 amino acid sequence lists the most common genes and DNA. A total of 510,000 or so distinct CDR3 sequences appear in this sample, about 19% of them only once. The ten largest account for about 13% of the sample. The sequences come from PBMCs, collected 15 days after the yellow fever booster vaccination. Source of these receptors: a man aged 30-40 years who received the YFV17D yellow fever vaccine.

The chain links TRBV10-3 to TRBJ2-3; D gene unclear. CDR1 is ENHRY and CDR2 is SYGVKD in the germline V gene. Trimming shortened V by 7 bases and J by 3 bases, and 8 bases separated the two germline ends. The CDR3 has 12 amino acids. The CDR3 nucleotides are TGTGCCATCATGGATGGGACAGATACGCAGTATTTT. This encodes CAIMDGTDTQYF.

This clonotype turned up a few times. The chain recombines TRBV29-1 with TRBJ2-7, with D perhaps being TRBD1 or TRBD2 (5 bases each). CDR3 length: 14 amino acids. V lost 6 bases and J 3 bases, leaving 18 bases between the germline ends. CDR1 is SQVTM, CDR2 ANQGSEA, per germline. In DNA form, the CDR3 reads TGCAGCGTGATGACGGGACGGAATAACTACGAGCAGTACTTC. This encodes CSVMTGRNNYEQYF.

This chain's CDR3 is CASSLEGWSRGSPLHF. CDR3 sequence (DNA): TGTGCCAGCAGCTTGGAGGGGTGGTCACGGGGGAGTCCCCTCCACTTT. The chain couples TRBV5-5 to TRBJ1-6, with D perhaps TRBD1 (5 bases). Trimming shortened V by 0 bases and J by 13 bases, and 20 bases separated the two germline ends. CDR1 is SGHKS and CDR2 is YYEKEE in the germline V gene (reference sequence). The CDR3 sequence is 16 residues long.

The chain uses TRBV20-1 and TRBJ2-5, with D tentatively TRBD2 (6 bases). With 5 bases removed from V and 1 base from J, the gap between germline ends came to 17 bases. Germline CDR1 and CDR2: DFQATT and SNEGSKA (reference sequence). The length of the CDR3 is 15 residues. The CDR3 DNA is TGCAGTGCTCCTAAGGAGCGGGCTATCCAAGAGACCCAGTACTTC. It specifies CSAPKERAIQETQYF.

This clonotype was seen more than once but under ten times. The V call is TRBV6-1, the J call TRBJ2-1; 10 bases are a match to TRBD1. Germline V gene lookup returns CDR1 MNHNS and CDR2 SASEGT. CDR3 size: 15 residues. Losses at the gene ends were 4 bases for V and 9 bases for J; bases not matched to a gene: 9. For the CDR3, the DNA is TGTGCCAGCAGTGGAGGGACAGGGGTTTTTGTTGAGCAGTTCTTC. Its protein product is CASSGGTGVFVEQFF.

This sequence joins TRBV15 and TRBJ2-3; D might be TRBD2 (5 bases). The germline gives CDR1 LNHNV, CDR2 YYDKDF (reference sequence). The CDR3 consists of 18 residues. V lost 0 bases to trimming and J lost 0 bases, with 16 bases between them. CDR3 coding DNA: TGTGCCACCAGCAGAGAAATCCTTCGGGGTTCTAGCACAGATACGCAGTATTTT. Encoded protein: CATSREILRGSSTDTQYF.

This clonotype was seen only a few times. The chain combines TRBV28 with TRBJ1-1, with 8 positions matching TRBD1. The V gene's germline CDR1 is MDHEN and CDR2 SYDVKM. This CDR3 spans 16 amino acids. V gave up 5 bases and J gave up 3 bases; unmatched junction bases: 11. The CDR3 DNA follows: TGTGCCAGCAGTACGGGATTACAGGGGGGGTACACTGAAGCTTTCTTT. The encoded protein is CASSTGLQGGYTEAFF.

In this sample, this clonotype turned up once. The chain is built from TRBV20-1 and TRBJ2-5; perhaps TRBD1 as D (6 bases). This CDR3 has 13 amino acids. Trimming pared 5 bases from V and 4 bases from J, leaving 14 bases between. Per the germline V gene, CDR1 is DFQATT and CDR2 is SNEGSKA (reference sequence). DNA for the CDR3: TGCAGTGCTCAACAGGGTTGGGGAGAGACCCAGTACTTC. Its translation is CSAQQGWGETQYF.

The table lists this clonotype with a few counts. The chain is built from TRBV20-1 and TRBJ2-2; D tentatively reads TRBD1 or TRBD2 (5 bases each). This CDR3 comprises 15 residues. CDR1 is DFQATT, CDR2 SNEGSKA, per germline (reference sequence). Deletions cut 3 bases from V and 6 bases from J, with 17 bases between. CDR3 region: CSASTGRTPAGELFF. CDR3 coding DNA: TGCAGTGCTAGTACGGGACGGACTCCAGCCGGGGAGCTGTTTTTT.

This clonotype was detected a few times. This sequence joins TRBV27 and TRBJ2-7, with D maybe TRBD2 (6 bases). The CDR3 totals 15 residues. V was trimmed by 4 bases and J by 3 bases, leaving 16 bases between them. Germline V gives CDR1 MNHEY, CDR2 SMNVEV (reference sequence). The chain's CDR3 is CASSYSYGSNYEQYF. The CDR3 DNA is TGTGCCAGCAGTTATTCGTACGGGAGCAACTACGAGCAGTACTTC.

The rearrangement uses TRBV6-4 and TRBJ2-1; TRBD1 is a possible D gene (5 bases). V was pared by 2 bases and J by 6 bases, with 14 bases between. Germline lookup yields CDR1 MRHNA and CDR2 SNTAGT. The CDR3 extends over 15 amino acids. Here the CDR3 reads CASSDPKARGNEQFF. CDR3 DNA: TGTGCCAGCAGTGACCCAAAGGCTAGGGGCAATGAGCAGTTCTTC.

The J gene is TRBJ2-6, the V gene TRBV20-1, with TRBD1 identical over 7 bases. Trimming took 5 bases from V and 4 from J; bases not matched to a gene: 5. The CDR3 contains 14 residues. Looked up from germline, CDR1 is DFQATT and CDR2 is SNEGSKA (reference sequence). The CDR3 nucleotides are TGCAGTGCTTTGACAGGGCCCGGGGCCAACGTCCTGACTTTC. It yields the protein CSALTGPGANVLTF.

This chain uses TRBV5-1 with TRBJ2-7; D possibly corresponds to TRBD1 (5 bases). Germline V gene sequence: CDR1 SGHRS, CDR2 YFSETQ. V lost 1 base and J lost 7, with 15 bases in between. The length of the CDR3 is 14 residues. The DNA for the CDR3 is TGCGCCAGCAGCTTGAGCAGGGCCCCTAGTGAGCAGTACTTC. Translating gives CASSLSRAPSEQYF.

In its sample, this clonotype was seen a few times. J is TRBJ1-2 and V is TRBV29-1; TRBD1 might be the D (6 bases). This CDR3 has 15 amino acids. Germline CDR1 and CDR2: SQVTM and ANQGSEA. With 0 bases removed from V and 4 bases from J, the gap between germline ends came to 15 bases. Written as DNA, the CDR3 is TGCAGCGTTGAAGATCGGGGGGCATCAGGCTATGGCTACACCTTC. It specifies CSVEDRGASGYGYTF.

This clonotype was counted only a few times. The V and J genes are TRBV4-2 and TRBJ2-3; D gene uncertain. The CDR3 has 14 residues. Between the trimmed V and J ends, which lost 3 bases and 3 bases, there was a span of 10 bases. The germline CDR1 and CDR2 sequences are LGHNA and YNFKEQ. CDR3 residues: CASSQPGRTDTQYF. CDR3 sequence (DNA): TGTGCCAGCAGCCAGCCCGGCAGAACAGATACGCAGTATTTT.

The sample holds a few counts of this clonotype. This chain joins TRBV6-5 and TRBJ2-3, with TRBD2 matching over 12 bases. Germline values: CDR1 MNHEY, CDR2 SVGAGI. The ends lost 2 bases at V and 2 bases at J; junction bases unmatched: 2. CDR3 length: 16 amino acids. The CDR3 DNA sequence: TGTGCCAGCAGTTACCCTAGCGGGAGGGTCACAGATACGCAGTATTTT. It encodes CASSYPSGRVTDTQYF.

The chain links TRBV5-1 to TRBJ2-2; the match to TRBD2 covers 9 bases. This CDR3 is 15 amino acids long. J gave up 7 bases and V 2 bases, and 6 bases lay outside the gene matches. Germline assignment: CDR1 SGHRS and CDR2 YFSETQ. The CDR3 coding sequence is TGCGCCAGCAGCTTTAGCGGGAGCAGTGGCGGGGAGCTGTTTTTT. Protein: CASSFSGSSGGELFF.

The rearrangement joins TRBV7-8 to TRBJ1-1, with D possibly TRBD1 on 5 matching bases. The CDR3 has 15 residues. Germline V gene data show CDR1 as SGHVS and CDR2 as FQNEAQ. Trimming took off 4 bases at V and 0 bases at J, with 12 bases between the two ends. The CDR3 loop reads CASSSYRFMNTEAFF. The CDR3 coding sequence is TGTGCCAGCAGCTCCTACAGGTTCATGAACACTGAAGCTTTCTTT.

CDR3 amino acids: CASSRREIYEQYF. The CDR3 DNA follows: TGTGCCAGCAGCAGAAGGGAGATCTACGAGCAGTACTTC. The chain recombines TRBV7-2 with TRBJ2-7, with D possibly being TRBD2 (5 bases). Trimming shortened V by 5 bases and J by 3 bases, and 11 bases separated the two germline ends. Germline lookup yields CDR1 SGHTA and CDR2 FQGNSA. This CDR3 region has 13 residues.

The J gene is TRBJ2-2, the V gene TRBV7-8; TRBD1 is a possible D gene (6 bases). CDR3 length: 15 residues. V gave up 1 base and J gave up 6 bases, with 12 bases separating them. Per the germline V gene, CDR1 is SGHVS and CDR2 is FQNEAQ. CDR3 sequence reads: CASSLDPAGAGELFF. CDR3 nucleotides: TGTGCCAGCAGCTTAGACCCAGCAGGGGCCGGGGAGCTGTTTTTT. The full variable domain, with the rest looked up from reference TRBV7-8 and TRBJ2-2, is GAGVSQSPRYKVAKRGQDVALRCDPISGHVSLFWYQQALGQGPEFLTYFQNEAQLDKSGLPSDRFFAERPEGSVSTLKIQRTQQEDSAVYLCASSLDPAGAGELFFGEGSRLTVL.

The sample holds a few counts of this clonotype. This chain connects TRBV29-1 to TRBJ1-2; 7 positions agree with TRBD1. The CDR3 spans 11 residues. Germline values: CDR1 SQVTM, CDR2 ANQGSEA. J was trimmed by 7 bases and V by 5 bases; bases with no gene match: 4. The CDR3 DNA follows: TGCAGCGTTTACCGACAGGGTGGCTACACCTTC. Translating it yields CSVYRQGGYTF.

The genes are TRBV5-6 and TRBJ2-1, with TRBD2 matching 11 bases. Germline CDR1 and CDR2: SGHDT and YYEEEE. V lost 1 base, J lost 6 bases, and 6 bases stayed unmatched. There are 16 residues in the CDR3. The DNA for the CDR3 is TGTGCCAGCAGCTTGAGGGGACTAGCGGTCCTCAATGAGCAGTTCTTC. As protein: CASSLRGLAVLNEQFF.

The chain links TRBV7-9 to TRBJ2-2, with D perhaps TRBD2 (5 bases). With 5 bases removed from V and 5 bases from J, the gap between germline ends came to 21 bases. The CDR3 is 17 amino acids. Germline V CDR1 and CDR2: SEHNR, FQNEAQ (reference sequence). CDR3 DNA sequence: TGTGCCAGCAGCCTTACGATAAGGACTCGGGGAACCGGGGAGCTGTTTTTT. It is translated as CASSLTIRTRGTGELFF.